The 8 T cell receptor beta chains below come from one sample, sequenced in a study of PD-L1 blockade in urothelial cancer. The repertoire was sequenced with immunoSEQ multiplex PCR; TCRdb's copy has only in-frame clones and lacks some. The repertoire holds 66,000 or so clones, with roughly 90% as singletons. Time point: peripheral blood 6 weeks after treatment start. The specimen comprised PBMCs, sampled around atezolizumab (anti-PD-L1) treatment. The receptors were gathered from a man aged 60 to 75 with urothelial cancer.

The chain has TRBV5-1 and TRBJ1-2, with 7 positions matching TRBD1. Germline lookup yields CDR1 SGHRS and CDR2 YFSETQ. V shed 5 bases, J shed 0 bases, and the junction held 10 bases outside the gene matches. CDR3 size: 16 residues. CDR3 DNA sequence: TGCGCCAGCAGTCTGCGACAGGGTAATTCTAACTATGGCTACACCTTC. Translated, it gives CASSLRQGNSNYGYTF.

V and J are TRBV19 and TRBJ1-4, with 11 bases identical to TRBD1. CDR3 length: 15 residues. The germline CDR1 and CDR2 sequences are LNHDA and SQIVND (reference sequence). Trimming at V came to 8 bases and at J to 1 base, leaving 3 bases not matched to a gene. CDR3 coding DNA: TGTGCCAGTCGGGACAGGGGGGGAACTAATGAAAAACTGTTTTTT. This sequence encodes CASRDRGGTNEKLFF.

The chain joins TRBV2 to TRBJ1-4; no definite D call. CDR3 size: 14 residues. Germline values: CDR1 SNHLY, CDR2 FYNNEI. Trimming pared 3 bases from V and 8 bases from J, leaving 13 bases between. Here the CDR3 reads CASSDNRIGEKLFF. The CDR3 DNA reads TGTGCCAGCAGTGATAATCGAATCGGGGAAAAACTGTTTTTT.

This clone was observed a few times. This rearrangement joins TRBV2 to TRBJ1-2, with D unclear. CDR3 length: 12 residues. Germline V lookup: CDR1 SNHLY, CDR2 FYNNEI. Trimming took off 7 bases at V and 0 bases at J, with 6 bases between the two ends. CDR3 in amino acids: CASTSANYGYTF. CDR3 in DNA: TGTGCCAGCACGTCGGCTAACTATGGCTACACCTTC.

V is TRBV7-2 and J is TRBJ1-2; the match to TRBD1 covers 8 bases. The CDR3 length is 15 residues. V dropped 1 base and J dropped 8; count of bases not matched to a gene: 9. CDR1 is SGHTA and CDR2 is FQGNSA in the germline V gene. This CDR3 reads CASSLVQGVRSGYTF. CDR3 nucleotide sequence: TGTGCCAGCAGCTTAGTACAGGGGGTGAGATCAGGCTACACCTTC. The variable domain in full, completed from reference TRBV7-2 and TRBJ1-2, reads GAGVSQSPSNKVTEKGKDVELRCDPISGHTALYWYRQSLGQGLEFLIYFQGNSAPDKSGLPSDRFSAERTGGSVSTLTIQRTQQEDSAVYLCASSLVQGVRSGYTFGSGTRLTVV.

V is TRBV14 and J is TRBJ2-1; 9 nucleotides line up with TRBD1. Germline V gene lookup returns CDR1 SGHDN and CDR2 FVKESK. With V trimmed by 2 bases and J by 7 bases, 12 bases remained unmatched. This CDR3 comprises 17 residues. The CDR3 loop is CASSQFLRDRETNEQFF. Here the CDR3 DNA reads TGTGCCAGCAGCCAATTCCTCCGGGACAGGGAGACGAATGAGCAGTTCTTC.

This clone occurred a few times. The V and J genes are TRBV19 and TRBJ1-5; the match to TRBD1 covers 8 bases. The V and J ends lost 6 bases and 9 bases, in that order; junction bases with no gene match: 10. This CDR3 contains 14 residues. The germline gives CDR1 LNHDA, CDR2 SQIVND (reference sequence). CDR3 loop: CASRPDRGRLPQHF. DNA for the CDR3: TGTGCCAGTAGACCTGACAGGGGAAGGCTGCCCCAGCATTTT.

This chain links TRBV30 with TRBJ1-6; D possibly corresponds to TRBD1 (6 bases). Trimming stripped 2 bases from V and 6 bases from J, with 14 bases between. Germline lookup yields CDR1 GTSNPN and CDR2 SVGIG (reference sequence). The CDR3 spans 15 residues. CDR3 loop: CAWSWWAGANSPLHF. CDR3 sequence (DNA): TGTGCCTGGAGTTGGTGGGCAGGGGCTAATTCACCCCTCCACTTT.